This record concerns one T cell receptor (beta chain) sequence. These data originate in a study of cytomegalovirus exposure and HLA in healthy donors. This CDR3 has 16 residues. V was shortened by 3 bases and J by 4 bases, with 16 bases between the two germline ends. Germline V gene sequence: CDR1 MGHRA, CDR2 YSYEKL. Amplification used 60 Vbeta primers and 13 Jbeta primers. The protocol was immunoSEQ multiplex PCR, while the TCRdb copy is restricted to in-frame clones and leaves out a portion. The sample consists of roughly 150,000 clones, roughly 83% of them appearing once. The gene calls are TRBV4-1 and TRBJ1-5; D unclear. The material sequenced was PBMCs. The receptor's source is a woman aged 18 to 35 in good health and CMV-seronegative. The CDR3 bases are TGCGCCAGCAGCCAGTCGCTGGTTCCAGGAAATCAGCCCCAGCATTTT. Amino acids: CASSQSLVPGNQPQHF.